The 20 T cell receptor beta chains below all came from one sample that was sequenced in a study of T cells in Graves' hyperthyroidism and ophthalmopathy. It was RNA transcripts that yielded the amplified TCR beta CDR3 regions. The HTBI set primed first-round TCR CDR3 RT-PCR. TCRdb reprocessed the multiplex PCR reads via MiXCR and lists one record per CDR3 protein. The profile shows roughly 510,000 distinct CDR3 sequences, roughly 20% of them singletons. Input material: blood. These receptors all come from a man aged 18 to 29 with Graves' hyperthyroidism.

Turning to this clonotype: Given a much more abundant clone one base away, this may be a read error. The V call is TRBV18, the J call TRBJ1-2; possibly TRBD1 for D (6 bases). The CDR3 has 14 amino acids. CDR1 and CDR2 from the germline V gene are KGHSH and LQKENI. CDR3 nucleotide sequence: TGTGCCAACTCACCCCGGACAGAGCTCTATGGCTACACCTTC. Translation: CANSPRTELYGYTF.

This clonotype occurred many times. The V and J genes are TRBV12-3 or TRBV12-4 and TRBJ1-1; D unresolved. V was cut by 2 bases and J by 3 bases, with 10 bases left in between. CDR3 size: 14 residues. CDR3 nucleotides: TGTGCCAGCAGTTTAAAGGACTCGGACACTGAAGCTTTCTTT. It yields the protein CASSLKDSDTEAFF.

This chain joins TRBV6-2 or TRBV6-3 and TRBJ1-5; the D gene is possibly TRBD1 (6 bases). Trimming cost V 10 bases and J 2 bases, with 15 bases left between them. This CDR3 region has 14 residues. Germline values: CDR1 MNHEY, CDR2 SVGEGT. The CDR3 DNA sequence: TGTGCCACCCACAGGGTGGGAGGCAATCAGCCCCAGCATTTT. Translating gives CATHRVGGNQPQHF.

This clonotype showed up just a few times. The chain couples TRBV15 to TRBJ2-3; 7 bases line up with TRBD2. Germline V CDR1 and CDR2: LNHNV, YYDKDF (reference sequence). This CDR3 contains 15 residues. V gave up 4 bases and J gave up 8 bases; unmatched junction bases: 12. In DNA, the CDR3 is TGTGCCACCAGCACTCGGGGGACTATCAGAAGTACGCAGTATTTT. Translation gives CATSTRGTIRSTQYF.

This clonotype was detected many times. V and J are TRBV27 and TRBJ1-2, with unresolved D. CDR3 length: 13 amino acids. Germline V gene sequence: CDR1 MNHEY, CDR2 SMNVEV (reference sequence). V was shortened by 10 bases and J by 4 bases, with 16 bases between the two germline ends. As DNA, the CDR3 is TGTGCCACCGCGGAACAGAAAACCTATGGCTACACCTTC. Amino acid sequence: CATAEQKTYGYTF.

This clonotype was seen a handful of times. The germline gene is not matched at one end of the junction; a read error may be the cause. The chain is built from TRBV28 and TRBJ2-4, with 13 bases identical to TRBD2. CDR3 length: 18 residues. Germline CDR1 reads MDHEN; CDR2 reads SYDVKM. The CDR3 is CASSLTSGGAWAKNIKYF. For the CDR3, the DNA is TGTGCCAGCAGTTTAACTAGCGGGGGGGCTTGGGCCAAAAACATTAAGTACTTC. Full variable domain (outside the CDR3, taken from reference TRBV28 and TRBJ2-4): DVKVTQSSRYLVKRTGEKVFLECVQDMDHENMFWYRQDPGLGLRLIYFSYDVKMKEKGDIPEGYSVSREKKERFSLILESASTNQTSMYLCASSLTSGGAWAKNIKYFGAGTRLSVL.

This clonotype appeared many times. The CDR3 coding sequence is TGCAGTGCTAGAGATGGCTATGGCTACACCTTC. Translating it yields CSARDGYGYTF. The chain uses TRBV20-1 and TRBJ1-2; D uncertain. In germline, CDR1 is DFQATT, CDR2 SNEGSKA (reference sequence). V was clipped by 0 bases and J by 4 bases, with 3 bases between them. This CDR3 comprises 11 residues.

This clonotype was seen more than once but under ten times. DNA of the CDR3: TGTGCCAGCAGCTTAGGTCTACAGTACGAGCAGTACTTC. It specifies CASSLGLQYEQYF. The genes are TRBV11-2 and TRBJ2-7; unclear D gene. The CDR3 runs to 13 residues. From germline, CDR1 is SGHAT and CDR2 FQNNGV. V was cut by 1 base and J by 4 bases, with 8 bases left in between.

This clonotype was seen at least ten times. The V and J genes are TRBV20-1 and TRBJ1-1; 10 bases line up with TRBD1. Germline values: CDR1 DFQATT, CDR2 SNEGSKA (reference sequence). This CDR3 comprises 12 residues. V lost 5 bases and J lost 3; bases outside the gene matches: 0. CDR3 nucleotide sequence: TGCAGTGCTGACAGGGGGCACACTGAAGCTTTCTTT. It specifies CSADRGHTEAFF.

In this sample, this clonotype turned up many times. This sequence joins TRBV13 and TRBJ1-1; the D gene is possibly TRBD1 (5 bases). CDR1 is PRHDT, CDR2 FYEKMQ, per germline (reference sequence). V lost 4 bases and J 0 bases, leaving 12 bases between the germline ends. The CDR3 runs to 15 residues. DNA of the CDR3: TGTGCCAGCAGCTCGGTGGGACGGATGAACACTGAAGCTTTCTTT. It specifies CASSSVGRMNTEAFF.

V gene TRBV6-1 combines with J gene TRBJ2-5, with 10 bases that match TRBD2. With 5 bases clipped from V and 5 bases from J, the junction kept 5 bases outside the gene matches. Germline loops: CDR1 MNHNS, CDR2 SASEGT. The CDR3 is 14 residues long. Here the CDR3 DNA reads TGTGCCAGCAGTAAAAGCGGGGGGGCGGAGACCCAGTACTTC. Amino acid sequence: CASSKSGGAETQYF.

CDR3 region: CASRPAGPGETQYF. CDR3 coding DNA: TGCGCCAGCAGACCAGCGGGGCCGGGGGAGACCCAGTACTTC. J is TRBJ2-5 and V is TRBV4-1; 7 nucleotides agree with TRBD2. V shed 6 bases and J 5 bases; nucleotides not matched to a gene: 9. CDR1 and CDR2 (germline): MGHRA, YSYEKL. This CDR3 spans 14 amino acids.

The table lists this clonotype with many counts. The chain couples TRBV4-1 to TRBJ2-7; D may match TRBD1 or TRBD2 (6 bases each). The germline V gene has CDR1 MGHRA and CDR2 YSYEKL. The ends were cut back, 4 bases at V and 2 bases at J, with 24 bases in the middle. The CDR3 sequence is 18 residues long. The CDR3 DNA sequence: TGCGCCAGCAGCCCCCTAGGGATAGGGGGGAGACAAACCTACGAGCAGTACTTC. Protein product: CASSPLGIGGRQTYEQYF.

This clonotype was detected many times. This rearrangement joins TRBV11-1 to TRBJ2-5, with 14 bases identical to TRBD2. The CDR3 totals 19 residues. With V trimmed by 4 bases and J by 7 bases, 17 bases remained unmatched. The germline CDR1 and CDR2 sequences are SGHAT and FQDESV (reference sequence). The chain's CDR3 is CASSSPISGTSGGLVTQYF. The DNA of the CDR3 is TGTGCCAGCAGCTCCCCCATTTCCGGGACTAGCGGGGGACTGGTGACCCAGTACTTC.

This chain uses TRBV27 with TRBJ2-2; 11 bases are shared with TRBD2. From germline, CDR1 is MNHEY and CDR2 SMNVEV (reference sequence). This CDR3 contains 17 residues. V shed 7 bases, J shed 1 base, and the junction held 8 bases outside the gene matches. CDR3 sequence (DNA): TGTGCCAGCACAGGGCCGGGACTAGCGGTGAACACCGGGGAGCTGTTTTTT. It encodes CASTGPGLAVNTGELFF.

The rearrangement links TRBV27 to TRBJ2-2; 8 bases map to TRBD1. The CDR3 totals 16 residues. V lost 4 bases, J lost 3 bases, and 7 bases stayed unmatched. CDR1 is MNHEY, CDR2 SMNVEV, per germline (reference sequence). Here the CDR3 DNA reads TGTGCCAGCAGTTCGAAGGACAGGGAGGACACCGGGGAGCTGTTTTTT. It yields the protein CASSSKDREDTGELFF.

This clonotype was recorded many times. V usage is TRBV25-1 and J usage is TRBJ1-1; 7 nucleotides agree with TRBD1. The CDR3 has 13 amino acids. J gave up 5 bases and V 4 bases, and 4 bases lay outside the gene matches. Germline assignment: CDR1 MGHDK and CDR2 SYGVNS. The CDR3 DNA is TGTGCCAGCAGTGGACAGGGTCGGACTGAAGCTTTCTTT. Its translation is CASSGQGRTEAFF.

This clonotype was counted at least ten times. V is TRBV11-1 and J is TRBJ2-7; TRBD2 matches at 16 bases. V shed 5 bases and J 0 bases; nucleotides not matched to a gene: 4. Looked up from germline, CDR1 is SGHAT and CDR2 is FQDESV (reference sequence). This CDR3 contains 17 residues. The CDR3 region has the DNA TGTGCCAGCAGCCTAGGGACTAGCGGGGGGGCCTCCTACGAGCAGTACTTC. It is translated as CASSLGTSGGASYEQYF. Full variable domain (rest looked up from reference TRBV11-1 and TRBJ2-7): EAEVAQSPRYKITEKSQAVAFWCDPISGHATLYWYRQILGQGPELLVQFQDESVVDDSQLPKDRFSAERLKGVDSTLKIQPAELGDSAMYLCASSLGTSGGASYEQYFGPGTRLTVT.

This clonotype was seen at least ten times. The J gene is TRBJ2-7, the V gene TRBV6-1; possible D gene TRBD1, 6 bases. This CDR3 spans 12 amino acids. Trimming removed 6 bases at V and 6 bases at J, with 12 bases between. CDR1 MNHNS and CDR2 SASEGT come from the germline V gene. CDR3 amino acids: CASSTTGFEQYF. Written as DNA, the CDR3 is TGTGCCAGCAGCACTACAGGGTTCGAGCAGTACTTC.

There are many counts of this clonotype. The chain recombines TRBV19 with TRBJ1-5, with D perhaps TRBD1 (6 bases). Trimming pared 5 bases from V and 6 bases from J, leaving 11 bases between. Germline V gene data show CDR1 as LNHDA and CDR2 as SQIVND (reference sequence). This CDR3 comprises 13 residues. CDR3 coding DNA: TGTGCCAGTAGTGAACAGGGCTCTCAGCCCCAGCATTTT. It translates to CASSEQGSQPQHF.